A selection of T cell receptor beta chains follows, all from one sample in a study of graft-versus-host responses after intestinal transplantation. This table comes from immunoSEQ multiplex PCR, and its TCRdb copy is limited to in-frame clones, with some not included. The sample includes fewer than 150,000 clones, just over 90% of them seen just once. These receptors' targets are unknown. This specimen consisted of unstimulated CD4+ T cells sorted from spleen or lymph node cells, obtained before intestinal transplant. All receptors derive from a human donor who received an intestinal transplant. CDR3s include the opening cysteine and the closing phenylalanine or tryptophan. A D gene is named only where the DNA matches it firmly. Only some rows state a clone size, as once, few, many or a class for expanded clones.

d_call | j_call | v_call | clone_size | cdr3_aa | cdr3_nt
TRBD2 | TRBJ2-2 | TRBV11-3 | . | CASTSERGGTGELFF | TGTGCCAGCACGTCGGAGCGGGGTGGCACCGGGGAGCTGTTTTTT
TRBD1 | TRBJ2-7 | TRBV7-8 | once | CASSYGQAEQYF | TGTGCCAGCAGTTACGGACAGGCCGAGCAGTACTTC
. | TRBJ2-1 | TRBV9 | . | CASSVQLHNEQFF | TGTGCCAGCAGCGTACAGTTACACAATGAGCAGTTCTTC
. | TRBJ2-3 | TRBV5-1 | . | CASKTGDSTDTQYF | TGCGCCAGTAAAACAGGAGATAGCACAGATACGCAGTATTTT
. | TRBJ1-2 | TRBV6-1 | . | CASIPDGFGGYTF | TGTGCCAGCATCCCGGACGGCTTTGGTGGCTACACCTTC
. | TRBJ2-3 | TRBV6-5 | . | CASKRNEYDTQYF | TGTGCCAGTAAACGGAACGAGTATGATACGCAGTATTTT
. | TRBJ2-7 | TRBV6-5 | . | CASSYRWGSPYEQYF | TGTGCCAGCAGTTATAGGTGGGGGTCCCCCTACGAGCAGTACTTC
TRBD2 | TRBJ2-5 | TRBV4-2 | . | CASSQESGGVVETQYF | TGTGCCAGCAGCCAAGAGAGCGGGGGGGTGGTAGAGACCCAGTACTTC
TRBD1 | TRBJ1-6 | TRBV6-1 | . | CASSLDRAGSPLHF | TGTGCCAGCAGTTTGGACAGGGCTGGGTCACCCCTCCACTTT
. | TRBJ1-6 | TRBV18 | . | CASSETVYSPLHF | TGTGCCAGCTCCGAGACCGTGTATTCACCCCTCCACTTT
. | TRBJ1-1 | TRBV2 | . | CASSVSRNREIRDTEAFF | TGTGCCAGCAGTGTTTCTAGGAATCGGGAAATTAGGGACACTGAAGCTTTCTTT
. | TRBJ2-3 | TRBV18 | . | CASSRGSGTDTQYF | TGTGCCAGCTCACGGGGTTCTGGCACAGATACGCAGTATTTT
TRBD1 | TRBJ2-1 | TRBV6-5 | once | CASSVDRERINEQFF | TGTGCCAGCAGTGTGGACAGGGAACGTATCAATGAGCAGTTCTTC
. | TRBJ1-2 | TRBV7-8 | . | CASSLRRAGNYGYTF | TGTGCCAGCAGCCTACGGCGGGCAGGGAACTATGGCTACACCTTC
. | TRBJ2-3 | TRBV9 | . | CASSVTPRGTDTQYF | TGTGCCAGCAGCGTAACACCGCGGGGAACAGATACGCAGTATTTT
. | TRBJ2-7 | TRBV7-9 | . | CASSLASGPYEQYF | TGTGCCAGCAGCTTAGCTAGCGGTCCTTACGAGCAGTACTTC
TRBD1 | TRBJ2-7 | TRBV4-1 | . | CASGSEGQGPYEQYF | TGCGCCAGCGGCTCCGAAGGACAGGGGCCCTACGAGCAGTACTTC
TRBD1 | TRBJ1-5 | TRBV18 | . | CASSAGTGYQPQHF | TGTGCCAGCTCCGCCGGGACAGGGTATCAGCCCCAGCATTTT
TRBD2 | TRBJ2-1 | TRBV6-1 | . | CASSDLAGFSEQFF | TGTGCCAGCAGTGATCTAGCGGGGTTCAGTGAGCAGTTCTTC
TRBD1 | TRBJ2-3 | TRBV5-1 | . | CASRTGWVTDTQYF | TGCGCCAGCAGGACAGGGTGGGTCACAGATACGCAGTATTTT
. | TRBJ2-6 | TRBV5-4 | few | CASSLDSGANVLTF | TGTGCCAGCAGCTTAGACTCTGGGGCCAACGTCCTGACTTTC
. | TRBJ2-5 | TRBV11-3 | . | CASSLGWQRETQYF | TGTGCCAGCAGCTTAGGATGGCAACGAGAGACCCAGTACTTC
. | TRBJ1-5 | TRBV7-9 | . | CASGSQGYQPQHF | TGTGCCAGCGGATCACAGGGATATCAGCCCCAGCATTTT
. | TRBJ1-1 | TRBV5-1 | . | CASTEGMAEAFF | TGCGCCAGCACGGAGGGGATGGCTGAAGCTTTCTTT
. | TRBJ1-3 | TRBV5-6 | . | CASSLKGAGNTIYF | TGTGCCAGCAGCTTGAAGGGGGCTGGAAACACCATATATTTT
. | TRBJ1-6 | TRBV5-1 | . | CASSLDSTGYSPLHF | TGCGCCAGCAGCTTGGACAGCACCGGCTATTCACCCCTCCACTTT
TRBD1 | TRBJ1-3 | TRBV2 | . | CASSPQGGGNTIYF | TGTGCCAGCAGCCCACAGGGGGGTGGAAACACCATATATTTT
. | TRBJ2-7 | TRBV6-1 | . | CASRGQGPSYEQYF | TGTGCCAGCAGGGGCCAGGGGCCATCCTACGAGCAGTACTTC
. | TRBJ1-5 | TRBV5-1 | . | CASSLEPNQPQHF | TGCGCCAGCAGCTTGGAACCCAATCAGCCCCAGCATTTT
TRBD1 | TRBJ2-1 | TRBV10-1 | . | CASRDPQGYNEQFF | TGCGCCAGCAGAGACCCACAGGGGTACAATGAGCAGTTCTTC
. | TRBJ2-1 | TRBV5-1 | . | CASSLARVGYNEQFF | TGCGCCAGCAGCTTGGCCAGAGTGGGGTACAATGAGCAGTTCTTC
. | TRBJ1-6 | TRBV27 | . | CASSLYPGMASPLHF | TGTGCCAGCAGTTTATATCCAGGGATGGCTTCACCCCTCCACTTT
. | TRBJ2-5 | TRBV30 | . | CAWSVGGRAQYF | TGTGCCTGGAGTGTAGGGGGGAGGGCCCAGTACTTC
. | TRBJ1-6 | TRBV5-8 | once | CASSLDGAPRSPLHF | TGTGCCAGCAGCTTGGATGGGGCGCCTCGGTCACCCCTCCACTTT
TRBD1 | TRBJ1-2 | TRBV18 | . | CASSLSGQGYGYTF | TGTGCCAGCTCACTATCGGGACAGGGGTATGGCTACACCTTC
. | TRBJ1-2 | TRBV15 | once | CATSRDSNYGYTF | TGTGCCACCAGCAGAGATAGCAACTATGGCTACACCTTC
TRBD1 | TRBJ2-5 | TRBV5-1 | . | CASRFTPGQGVETQYF | TGCGCCAGCAGATTTACCCCGGGACAGGGCGTGGAGACCCAGTACTTC
. | TRBJ2-7 | TRBV10-3 | . | CAISESVGLTNYEQYF | TGTGCCATCAGTGAGTCGGTGGGACTGACGAATTACGAGCAGTACTTC
. | TRBJ1-1 | TRBV7-8 | . | CASTPRTSPAEAFF | TGTGCCAGCACCCCCCGCACTTCGCCGGCTGAAGCTTTCTTT
. | TRBJ1-2 | TRBV6-5 | . | CASSYSSGAWGYTF | TGTGCCAGCAGTTACTCGTCGGGGGCTTGGGGCTACACCTTC
. | TRBJ2-1 | TRBV18 | . | CASSPMEGPASKQFF | TGTGCCAGCTCACCCATGGAGGGGCCTGCATCTAAGCAGTTCTTC
. | TRBJ1-6 | TRBV5-6 | once | CASSLFVAGASPLHF | TGTGCCAGCAGCTTGTTTGTGGCAGGGGCTTCACCCCTCCACTTT
. | TRBJ1-1 | TRBV15 | . | CATSRGPGRTEAFF | TGTGCCACCAGCAGAGGCCCAGGGCGGACTGAAGCTTTCTTT
. | TRBJ2-3 | TRBV5-6 | . | CASSLSGTDTQYF | TGTGCCAGCAGCCTAAGCGGCACAGATACGCAGTATTTT
. | TRBJ2-1 | TRBV18 | . | CASSPPITTNEQFF | TGTGCCAGCTCACCACCGATCACCACCAATGAGCAGTTCTTC
TRBD1 | TRBJ1-2 | TRBV5-6 | . | CASSAGTAYGYTF | TGTGCCAGCAGCGCCGGGACAGCCTATGGCTACACCTTC
TRBD2 | TRBJ2-2 | TRBV11-1 | . | CASSLTGGINTGELFF | TGTGCCAGCAGCTTAACCGGGGGGATAAACACCGGGGAGCTGTTTTTT
TRBD2 | TRBJ2-1 | TRBV6-5 | . | CASLLPGTSVNEQFF | TGTGCCAGCCTCTTGCCCGGGACTAGCGTCAATGAGCAGTTCTTC
. | TRBJ1-5 | TRBV27 | . | CASSNHPQGSQPQHF | TGTGCCAGCAGTAACCACCCTCAGGGGTCCCAGCCCCAGCATTTT
TRBD2 | TRBJ2-7 | TRBV19 | once | CASPLAGGPSYEQYF | TGTGCCAGCCCATTAGCGGGGGGTCCCTCCTACGAGCAGTACTTC
. | TRBJ1-2 | TRBV1 | . | CTSSPGRDRGRVYYGYTF | TGCACCAGCAGCCCGGGCAGGGACAGGGGGCGCGTCTATTATGGCTACACCTTC
. | TRBJ1-1 | TRBV27 | . | CASSRGPGATEAFF | TGTGCCAGCAGTAGGGGCCCAGGAGCCACTGAAGCTTTCTTT
. | TRBJ1-2 | TRBV10-1 | . | CASSFDRYGYTF | TGCGCCAGCAGTTTCGACAGATATGGCTACACCTTC
. | TRBJ1-4 | TRBV6-1 | . | CASSEWQVEKLFF | TGTGCCAGCAGTGAATGGCAGGTAGAAAAACTGTTTTTT
. | TRBJ1-3 | TRBV12-5 | . | CASGLVHGRSGNTIYF | TGTGCTAGTGGTTTGGTACACGGGCGCTCTGGAAACACCATATATTTT
. | TRBJ2-7 | TRBV5-5 | . | CASSSSGTASYEQYF | TGTGCCAGCAGCTCCTCGGGGACGGCCTCCTACGAGCAGTACTTC
. | TRBJ1-1 | TRBV18 | . | CASSPPTRVWNTEAFF | TGTGCCAGCTCACCACCTACCAGGGTTTGGAACACTGAAGCTTTCTTT
. | TRBJ2-7 | TRBV28 | . | CASSLGVGFYEQYF | TGTGCCAGCAGTTTAGGTGTCGGGTTCTACGAGCAGTACTTC
TRBD1 | TRBJ2-7 | TRBV10-2 | . | CASRAGQGGPYEQYF | TGCGCCAGCAGAGCGGGACAGGGGGGTCCCTACGAGCAGTACTTC